This T cell receptor beta chain was captured by sequencing in a study of T-cell reconstitution after alpha-beta-depleted transplantation in children. V was clipped by 1 base and J by 2 bases; unmatched bases: 11. The CDR3 sequence is 17 residues long. Germline CDR1 is SGHVS and CDR2 is FQNEAQ. The TCRbeta library incorporated unique molecular identifiers. TCRdb re-derived calls from the PCR reads in MiXCR, one entry per CDR3 protein. Of approximately 290,000 distinct CDR3 sequences listed, 11% were seen once; the top ten hold around 22%. This clonotype was counted many times. Its matching antigen is unknown. Study-level points and caveats: Where some patients showed high TCRbeta diversity at day 60, it came from recipient T cells and thymic progenitors that had survived.

The chain uses TRBV7-8 and TRBJ2-7, with 7 nucleotides matching TRBD2. The receptor was derived from a male patient between 2 and 15 years old who had a stem cell transplant for chronic granulomatous disease, so the T cells may come from the graft donor. The sample here was peripheral blood, taken 180 days after TCRalphabeta/CD19-depleted stem cell transplant. As DNA, the CDR3 is TGTGCCAGCAGCTTAGAGGCCTCGACTAGCTTCCCCTACGAGCAGTACTTC. It is translated as CASSLEASTSFPYEQYF.